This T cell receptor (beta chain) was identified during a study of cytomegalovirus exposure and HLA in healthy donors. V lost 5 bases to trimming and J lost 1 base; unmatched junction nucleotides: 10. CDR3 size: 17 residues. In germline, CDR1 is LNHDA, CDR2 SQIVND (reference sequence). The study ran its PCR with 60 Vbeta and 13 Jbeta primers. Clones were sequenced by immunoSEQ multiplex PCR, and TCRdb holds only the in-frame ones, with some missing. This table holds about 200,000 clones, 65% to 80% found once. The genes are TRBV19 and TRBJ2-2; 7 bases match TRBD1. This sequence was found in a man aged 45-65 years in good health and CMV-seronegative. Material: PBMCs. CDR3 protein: CASSGWWAGGNTGELFF. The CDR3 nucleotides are TGTGCCAGTAGTGGGTGGTGGGCAGGGGGGAACACCGGGGAGCTGTTTTTT.